The 25 T cell receptor beta chains below come from one sample, sequenced in a study of cytomegalovirus exposure and HLA in healthy donors. This PCR relied on a set of 60 Vbeta primers and 13 Jbeta primers. Using immunoSEQ multiplex PCR, the repertoire was profiled, and TCRdb retains in-frame clones only, with some absent. This sample yields around 130,000 clones, of which 6.5% to 9.5% are seen a single time; around 6% belongs to the top ten. Specimen: PBMCs. Receptor source: a woman aged 35 to 49 in good health and CMV-seropositive.

This clone was picked up a small number of times. The chain is built from TRBV10-3 and TRBJ2-7; tentatively, D is TRBD1 (6 bases). The germline V gene has CDR1 ENHRY and CDR2 SYGVKD. Trimming took off 0 bases at V and 1 base at J, with 7 bases between the two ends. This CDR3 is built from 14 residues. Here the CDR3 reads CAISESDRSYEQYF. The CDR3 DNA reads as TGTGCCATCAGTGAGTCAGACAGGTCCTACGAGCAGTACTTC.

This chain uses TRBV10-3 with TRBJ1-1; no clear D gene. Trimming cost V 1 base and J 0 bases, with 3 bases left between them. This CDR3 has 13 amino acids. The germline gives CDR1 ENHRY, CDR2 SYGVKD. The CDR3 coding sequence is TGTGCCATCAGTGAGTACATGAACACTGAAGCTTTCTTT. Translated, it gives CAISEYMNTEAFF.

This clone showed up just a few times. J is TRBJ1-1 and V is TRBV19, with D perhaps TRBD1 (6 bases). Trimming removed 7 bases at V and 6 bases at J, with 15 bases between. The CDR3 sequence is 13 residues long. Germline V lookup: CDR1 LNHDA, CDR2 SQIVND (reference sequence). Here the CDR3 reads CASTKGGVSEAFF. DNA for the CDR3: TGTGCCAGTACGAAAGGGGGAGTCTCTGAAGCTTTCTTT. Looking up the rest from reference TRBV19 and TRBJ1-1 gives the full variable domain: DGGITQSPKYLFRKEGQNVTLSCEQNLNHDAMYWYRQDPGQGLRLIYYSQIVNDFQKGDIAEGYSVSREKKESFPLTVTSAQKNPTAFYLCASTKGGVSEAFFGQGTRLTVV.

Only a few counts were recorded for this clone. The genes are TRBV6-5 and TRBJ2-7; 8 bases agree with TRBD1. The CDR3 loop spans 15 amino acids. V gave up 4 bases and J gave up 2 bases; unmatched junction bases: 7. Per germline, CDR1 MNHEY and CDR2 SVGAGI. In nucleotides, the CDR3 is TGTGCCAGCAGTTTTTCCGGGACAGGAGCCTACGAGCAGTACTTC. This codes for CASSFSGTGAYEQYF.

J is TRBJ1-1 and V is TRBV13, with D tentatively TRBD1 (5 bases). The CDR3 is 14 residues long. CDR1 is PRHDT and CDR2 is FYEKMQ in the germline V gene (reference sequence). Trimming took off 2 bases at V and 6 bases at J, with 13 bases between the two ends. The CDR3 DNA reads TGTGCCAGCAGCTTATTTTTGGGGCAGGCTGAAGCTTTCTTT. Protein: CASSLFLGQAEAFF.

The chain couples TRBV6-5 to TRBJ1-5; the D gene is possibly TRBD1 (6 bases). This CDR3 comprises 15 residues. V shed 0 bases and J shed 4 bases, with 10 bases lying between them. Germline-derived CDR1 and CDR2 are MNHEY and SVGAGI. The CDR3 protein is CASSYSGQGNQPQHF. CDR3 coding DNA: TGTGCCAGCAGTTACTCGGGTCAGGGGAATCAGCCCCAGCATTTT.

This chain uses TRBV10-3 with TRBJ2-3; 8 bases align to TRBD1. After removal of 2 bases from V and 9 bases from J, the junction contained 4 bases not matched to a gene. This CDR3 is 13 amino acids long. Germline lookup yields CDR1 ENHRY and CDR2 SYGVKD. For the CDR3, the DNA is TGTGCCATCAGTGAGGTCGGGACAGGCACGCAGTATTTT. Its protein is CAISEVGTGTQYF.

The rearrangement links TRBV5-6 to TRBJ1-1; tentative D call: TRBD1 (6 bases). Trimming took 4 bases from V and 4 from J, leaving 14 bases between them. CDR3 length: 14 amino acids. Looked up from germline, CDR1 is SGHDT and CDR2 is YYEEEE. CDR3 DNA sequence: TGTGCCAGCAGCGCTTCAGGGGTAGGCACTGAAGCTTTCTTT. Residues: CASSASGVGTEAFF.

This clone was detected only a few times. This chain connects TRBV6-5 to TRBJ2-7; D gene ambiguous. The CDR3 loop spans 15 amino acids. Germline V lookup: CDR1 MNHEY, CDR2 SVGAGI. V lost 0 bases and J lost 0, with 9 bases in between. CDR3 residues: CASSYSQKISYEQYF. In DNA, the CDR3 is TGTGCCAGCAGTTACTCACAAAAGATCTCCTACGAGCAGTACTTC.

This clone showed up just a few times. In DNA, the CDR3 is TGCAGTGCTAGTTCAGGCAGAATGGCTTTCTTT. Its protein is CSASSGRMAFF. The V gene is TRBV20-1, the J gene TRBJ1-1; D is unclear. CDR1 is DFQATT, CDR2 SNEGSKA, per germline (reference sequence). The V end lost 3 bases, the J end lost 11 bases, and 13 bases lay between the germline ends. The CDR3 spans 11 residues.

V usage is TRBV25-1 and J usage is TRBJ1-5; D gene ambiguous. The CDR3 totals 15 residues. Deletions cut 4 bases from V and 0 bases from J, with 10 bases between. Looked up from germline, CDR1 is MGHDK and CDR2 is SYGVNS. This chain's CDR3 is CASSGLEYSNQPQHF. The CDR3 coding sequence is TGTGCCAGCAGTGGATTAGAGTATAGCAATCAGCCCCAGCATTTT. Looking up the rest from reference TRBV25-1 and TRBJ1-5 gives the full variable domain: EADIYQTPRYLVIGTGKKITLECSQTMGHDKMYWYQQDPGMELHLIHYSYGVNSTEKGDLSSESTVSRIRTEHFPLTLESARPSHTSQYLCASSGLEYSNQPQHFGDGTRLSIL.

V gene TRBV27 combines with J gene TRBJ1-1; 7 bases fit TRBD1. Germline V gene lookup returns CDR1 MNHEY and CDR2 SMNVEV (reference sequence). Trimming took 5 bases from V and 5 from J; bases not matched to a gene: 5. The CDR3 runs to 13 residues. This CDR3 reads CASSLYRGTEAFF. CDR3 DNA: TGTGCCAGCAGTCTATACAGGGGAACTGAAGCTTTCTTT.

This clone was seen only a few times. This same CDR3 is encoded by further DNA sequences in the sample. The chain recombines TRBV28 with TRBJ1-1; possibly TRBD1 for D (6 bases). The V gene's germline CDR1 is MDHEN and CDR2 SYDVKM. There are 14 residues in the CDR3. Trimming stripped 5 bases from V and 2 bases from J, with 12 bases between. CDR3 loop: CASSDDRINTEAFF. The CDR3 region has the DNA TGTGCCAGCAGTGATGACAGGATCAACACTGAAGCTTTCTTT.

The rearrangement uses TRBV4-1 and TRBJ1-6; D is perhaps TRBD1 (6 bases). This CDR3 is 21 amino acids long. Germline CDR1 and CDR2: MGHRA and YSYEKL. Deletions cut 3 bases from V and 0 bases from J, with 24 bases between. DNA for the CDR3: TGCGCCAGCAGCCATGCTTACCAGGTAGGGGGGGCACGCTCCTATAATTCACCCCTCCACTTT. Amino acid sequence: CASSHAYQVGGARSYNSPLHF.

The chain couples TRBV5-6 to TRBJ1-5, with 10 nucleotides matching TRBD1. The CDR3 consists of 16 residues. After removal of 0 bases from V and 7 bases from J, the junction contained 7 bases not matched to a gene. Per germline, CDR1 SGHDT and CDR2 YYEEEE. The chain's CDR3 is CASSLGGRTGGQPQHF. CDR3 DNA sequence: TGTGCCAGCAGCTTGGGGGGAAGGACAGGGGGACAGCCCCAGCATTTT.

The chain recombines TRBV30 with TRBJ1-1, with D perhaps TRBD1 (5 bases). CDR3 length: 11 residues. Trimming shortened V by 5 bases and J by 7 bases, and 11 bases separated the two germline ends. CDR1 and CDR2 from the germline V gene are GTSNPN and SVGIG (reference sequence). The CDR3 coding sequence is TGTGCCTGGGAAAGGGGCGGTGAAGCTTTCTTT. Residues: CAWERGGEAFF.

This clone was counted only a few times. The CDR3 here is CASSHPATGRTEAFF. The CDR3 DNA reads as TGCGCCAGCAGCCATCCGGCGACAGGACGGACTGAAGCTTTCTTT. V is TRBV4-1 and J is TRBJ1-1; TRBD1 is a possible D gene (6 bases). The ends were cut back, 3 bases at V and 5 bases at J, with 16 bases in the middle. The CDR3 covers 15 residues. In germline, CDR1 is MGHRA, CDR2 YSYEKL.

This chain joins TRBV4-2 and TRBJ2-3; 8 bases map to TRBD2. The ends lost 1 base at V and 3 bases at J; junction bases unmatched: 3. CDR1 and CDR2 (germline): LGHNA, YNFKEQ. CDR3 size: 15 residues. Here the CDR3 reads CASSQAGGRTDTQYF. CDR3 in DNA: TGTGCCAGCAGCCAAGCGGGGGGGCGGACAGATACGCAGTATTTT.

This clone was seen a few times. V and J are TRBV28 and TRBJ1-1; TRBD1 aligns across 7 bases. J lost 3 bases, V lost 7 bases, and 8 bases had no gene match. Germline CDR1 and CDR2: MDHEN and SYDVKM. The CDR3 length is 14 residues. CDR3 nucleotides: TGTGCCAGCATCCAGGGGGAGTCGTACACTGAAGCTTTCTTT. It is translated as CASIQGESYTEAFF.

In this sample, this clone turned up a few times. The gene calls are TRBV12-5 and TRBJ1-3; maybe TRBD1 (6 bases). The CDR3 totals 15 residues. V lost 7 bases, J lost 4 bases, and 17 bases lay in between. In germline, CDR1 is LGHNT, CDR2 FRNRAP. The CDR3 nucleotides read TGTGCTAGTGCTCGACAGGAGGCCCTCGGAAACACCATATATTTT. Translated, it gives CASARQEALGNTIYF.

V is TRBV2 and J is TRBJ2-3; D ambiguous. CDR3 length: 14 amino acids. Between the trimmed V and J ends, which lost 7 bases and 2 bases, there was a span of 13 bases. Looked up from germline, CDR1 is SNHLY and CDR2 is FYNNEI. CDR3 amino acids: CASTARYNTDTQYF. CDR3 in DNA: TGTGCCAGCACCGCCCGCTATAACACAGATACGCAGTATTTT.

V is TRBV2 and J is TRBJ2-7, with TRBD1 matching 8 bases. V lost 4 bases, J lost 5 bases, and 1 base stayed unmatched. Looked up from germline, CDR1 is SNHLY and CDR2 is FYNNEI. This CDR3 comprises 12 residues. In DNA, the CDR3 is TGTGCCAGCAGTGGGACAGGGAACGAGCAGTACTTC. Protein sequence: CASSGTGNEQYF.

The V call is TRBV6-4, the J call TRBJ2-1, with 7 nucleotides matching TRBD1. The CDR3 runs 13 residues. Per the germline V gene, CDR1 is MRHNA and CDR2 is SNTAGT. V lost 5 bases to trimming and J lost 5 bases; unmatched junction nucleotides: 3. The CDR3 DNA is TGTGCCAGCAGTATCGGACAGGACAATGAGCAGTTCTTC. Protein product: CASSIGQDNEQFF.

The CDR3 coding sequence is TGTGCCACCAGCAGGACTGGTTACCACGAGCAGTACTTC. Translating gives CATSRTGYHEQYF. The chain links TRBV15 to TRBJ2-7; D remains unclear. Trimming took 3 bases from V and 5 from J, leaving 11 bases between them. Germline CDR1 LNHNV, CDR2 YYDKDF (reference sequence). This CDR3 spans 13 amino acids. The full variable domain, completed using reference TRBV15 and TRBJ2-7, is DAMVIQNPRYQVTQFGKPVTLSCSQTLNHNVMYWYQQKSSQAPKLLFHYYDKDFNNEADTPDNFQSRRPNTSFCFLDIRSPGLGDTAMYLCATSRTGYHEQYFGPGTRLTVT.

The chain joins TRBV6-6 to TRBJ2-7, with 12 bases matching TRBD2. CDR1 MNHNY and CDR2 SVGAGI come from the germline V gene (reference sequence). J gave up 2 bases and V 5 bases, and 7 bases lay outside the gene matches. The CDR3 runs to 16 residues. The CDR3 protein is CASSPRLAGDPYEQYF. The CDR3 DNA reads TGTGCCAGCAGTCCCAGACTAGCGGGGGACCCCTACGAGCAGTACTTC.